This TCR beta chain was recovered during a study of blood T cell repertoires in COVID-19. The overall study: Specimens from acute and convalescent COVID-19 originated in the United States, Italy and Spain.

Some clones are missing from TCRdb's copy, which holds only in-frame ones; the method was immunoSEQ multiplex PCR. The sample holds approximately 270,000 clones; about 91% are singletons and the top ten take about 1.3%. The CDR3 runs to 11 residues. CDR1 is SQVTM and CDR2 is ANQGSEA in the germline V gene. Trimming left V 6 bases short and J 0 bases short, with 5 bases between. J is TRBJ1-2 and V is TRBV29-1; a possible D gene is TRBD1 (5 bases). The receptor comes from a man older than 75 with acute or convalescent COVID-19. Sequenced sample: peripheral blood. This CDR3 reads CSVTANYGYTF. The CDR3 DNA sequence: TGCAGCGTGACAGCTAACTATGGCTACACCTTC.